What follows are 5 T cell receptor beta chains derived from one specimen sequenced in a study of T cell repertoires in cytomegalovirus infection. Their antigens are not known. TCRdb re-called the reads through MiXCR, storing one row per CDR3 protein. The sample includes 200,000 to 250,000 distinct CDR3 sequences, around 40% of them seen just once. Here the sequenced sample was CD8+ T cells from cultured PBMCs, taken from culture after CMV antigen stimulation. These receptors all stem from a human donor in good health (CMV status not recorded). Some clones in this sample may be carry-over from other donors' samples.

The J gene is TRBJ1-2, the V gene TRBV5-8, with D possibly being TRBD1 (6 bases). Germline CDR1 is SGHTS and CDR2 is YDEGEE. The CDR3 loop spans 13 amino acids. Trimming removed 6 bases at V and 3 bases at J, with 12 bases between. CDR3 sequence: CASTQGFDYGYTF. The CDR3 DNA reads TGTGCCAGCACCCAGGGGTTTGACTATGGCTACACCTTC.

This clonotype was observed a few times. The chain carries TRBV11-2 and TRBJ2-7, with D possibly TRBD2 on 6 matching bases. The CDR3 is 14 residues long. V gave up 1 base and J gave up 4 bases, with 11 bases separating them. Germline CDR1 SGHAT, CDR2 FQNNGV. CDR3 in DNA: TGTGCCAGCAGCTTAGTGGACGGACTATACGAGCAGTACTTC. Protein sequence: CASSLVDGLYEQYF.

This sequence joins TRBV6-1 and TRBJ2-7; D might be TRBD2 (6 bases). The V gene's germline CDR1 is MNHNS and CDR2 SASEGT. This CDR3 region has 19 residues. Between the trimmed V and J ends, which lost 5 bases and 3 bases, there was a span of 29 bases. CDR3 DNA: TGTGCCAGCAGTACCGGTCGGGGTAGGGTCTACCTGGGACTCTACGAGCAGTACTTC. Its translation: CASSTGRGRVYLGLYEQYF.

This clonotype was detected once. The V call is TRBV11-2, the J call TRBJ2-3; TRBD2 agrees at 7 bases. V shed 0 bases, J shed 3 bases, and the junction held 6 bases outside the gene matches. The CDR3 sequence is 16 residues long. From germline, CDR1 is SGHAT and CDR2 FQNNGV. As DNA, the CDR3 is TGTGCCAGCAGCTTAGAAATGGGGGGAGGGACAGATACGCAGTATTTT. This codes for CASSLEMGGGTDTQYF.

The gene calls are TRBV7-9 and TRBJ2-3; perhaps D is TRBD1 or TRBD2 (5 bases each). The CDR3 extends over 15 amino acids. Germline CDR1 SEHNR, CDR2 FQNEAQ (reference sequence). The V end was cut by 6 bases, the J end by 4 bases, with 17 bases between. CDR3 sequence: CASSSSRGPADTQYF. The CDR3 DNA sequence: TGTGCCAGCAGTTCATCTCGGGGCCCGGCAGATACGCAGTATTTT. The full variable domain, with the rest looked up from reference TRBV7-9 and TRBJ2-3, is DTGVSQNPRHKITKRGQNVTFRCDPISEHNRLYWYRQTLGQGPEFLTYFQNEAQLEKSRLLSDRFSAERPKGSFSTLEIQRTEQGDSAMYLCASSSSRGPADTQYFGPGTRLTVL.